This TCR beta chain was profiled in a study of blood T cell repertoires in COVID-19 (dated by TCRdb to 2018 to 2020). For the study in its entirety: Samples covering the acute and convalescent phases of COVID-19 were provided by collaborators in the United States, Italy and Spain. The material from the prospective study consisted of cDNA or gDNA derived from T cells, B-cell-depleted T cells, or PBMCs. Subjects who had been exposed to COVID-19, were actively infected with it, or had recovered from it provided the deeply sampled blood TCRbeta repertoires that made up the dataset. The repertoires were released in a freely available public database intended as a resource for research on the immune response to SARS-CoV-2. The samples were drawn from two sources: the first 160 participants of the ongoing ImmuneRACE study, and 1,254 subjects contributed by 6 global collaborators. Nearly every sample came with metadata listing a de-identified subject ID, COVID-19 status, age in years and sex. HLA class I and class II types, where available, came from metadata supplied by the sample provider rather than from assay-based typing.

Each collaborating institution followed its own protocols to collect whole blood in K2EDTA tubes. For TCRbeta analysis, collaborator samples were shipped as frozen whole blood, as isolated PBMCs, or as DNA extracted from either sample type. The CDR3 runs 18 residues from the cysteine to the phenylalanine. Only the CDR3 part of the read is kept: 54 bases, read in frame from the first base. Ends trimmed: V by 0 bases, J by 6 bases; bases unmatched to a gene: 10. CDR1 SGHTA and CDR2 FQGTGA were looked up in the germline V gene. The full study reports these points: Clinical and demographic metadata were provided uncurated, with the amount varying by source and participant.

Notes on this clone: What antigen it recognizes has not been identified. No much larger clone is present one base from it, and per-base qualities are unavailable.

TCRbeta CDR3 regions were amplified from genomic DNA using the immunoSEQ Assay, a bias-controlled multiplex PCR. On the study's bioinformatics: The number of nucleated cells in each sample was estimated by amplification of reference gene primers within the assay. To quantify the absolute abundance of each unique TCRbeta CDR3 rearrangement, sequence reads were collapsed and filtered. For each sample, productive Simpson clonality was calculated by taking the square root of Simpson's diversity index across productive rearrangements. TCRdb re-hosts the immuneACCESS table, in-frame sequences only. Its copies lack some clones; in the studies checked, an unresolved V gene accounts for under half of them, and the cause for the rest is not known. V, J and clone size are those of that table, while D and trimming were read from the DNA. This sample is represented by roughly 150,000 clones; 65% to 90% of them were singletons. The ten biggest clones cover 7.2% of the sample.

Source material: peripheral blood. The sequence is built from TRBV7-3 and TRBJ2-3; the junction holds 12 bases that match TRBD1. The clonotype originates from a woman in her forties or fifties in a cohort sampled during active or convalescent COVID-19. The sequenced DNA is TGTGCCAGCAGCTTAACCCACCAAGGGACAGGGGGCTCGGATACGCAGTATTTT. Its translation is CASSLTHQGTGGSDTQYF. The entire variable domain, with the stretches around the CDR3 drawn from the reference TRBV7-3 and TRBJ2-3 proteins, is GAGVSQTPSNKVTEKGKYVELRCDPISGHTALYWYRQSLGQGPEFLIYFQGTGAADDSGLPNDRFFAVRPEGSVSTLKIQRTERGDSAVYLCASSLTHQGTGGSDTQYFGPGTRLTVL.